Sequencing of this T cell receptor (beta chain) was carried out in a study of blood T cell repertoires in COVID-19. On the study more broadly: T cells, B-cell-depleted T cells, or PBMCs provided the cDNA or gDNA that served as material.

Seattle patients were enrolled during active infection and followed longitudinally. Measured with immunoSEQ multiplex PCR; TCRdb has only the in-frame clones, and not every one. In the table there are 430,000 or so clones, over 85% of which are singletons. Germline assignment: CDR1 MNHEY and CDR2 SVGAGI. The V and J ends lost 7 bases and 3 bases, in that order; junction bases with no gene match: 3. The CDR3 length is 14 residues. The chain recombines TRBV6-5 with TRBJ2-7; 13 positions agree with TRBD2. The sequence came from a man aged 18 to 29 with COVID-19, enrolled during active disease. Sequencing input: peripheral blood. CDR3 sequence: CASTRTSGSYEQYF. The CDR3 DNA is TGTGCCAGCACCCGGACTAGCGGGAGCTACGAGCAGTACTTC.